This TCR beta chain was captured by sequencing in a study of CD8 T cells in ankylosing spondylitis. General study results and limits: With a CD8+ phenotype, disease-linked clones were relatively rare in peripheral blood. A motif in TCR beta, a set of under 10 highly homologous variants, appeared characteristic of ankylosing spondylitis blood. As reported, disease-linked clones showed significant enrichment in matched ankylosing spondylitis synovial fluid.

This clonotype has at least ten counts. Its cognate antigen is unknown. Generation of TCR beta libraries employed quantitative 5'-RACE incorporating molecular barcodes. TCRdb processed the 5' RACE reads anew with MiXCR; each CDR3 protein has one entry. The sample includes 300,000 to 400,000 distinct CDR3 sequences, 20% to 25% of them seen just once. V was trimmed by 5 bases and J by 2 bases, leaving 17 bases between them. The CDR3 consists of 15 residues. Germline CDR1 and CDR2: SQVTM and ANQGSEA. The chain has TRBV29-1 and TRBJ2-3; either TRBD1 or TRBD2 may supply D (5 bases each). The source of this sequence is a male donor with ankylosing spondylitis. The specimen was blood, either unsorted or a sorted T cell fraction (not recorded which). CDR3 sequence reads: CSVTSTGAPTDTQYF. CDR3 DNA sequence: TGCAGCGTTACCAGTACCGGGGCTCCCACAGATACGCAGTATTTT.